A selection of T cell receptor beta chains follows, all from one sample in a study of cytomegalovirus exposure and HLA in healthy donors. Some clones are missing from TCRdb's copy, which holds only in-frame ones; the method was immunoSEQ multiplex PCR. In the table there are approximately 150,000 clones, more than 70% of which are singletons. Sequencing used PBMCs. Every receptor here comes from a man between 40 and 49 years old in good health and CMV-seronegative. Each CDR3 is given with its conserved first and last residue.

V | CDR3
TRBV13 | CASGQGLRTSSYEQYF
TRBV5-1 | CASSFSSGAGRHGELFF
TRBV27 | CASSYSSPSTDTQYF
TRBV4-2 | CASSQETPGPLATEAFF
TRBV5-1 | CASSPTSSGTGWNEQFF
TRBV7-9 | CASSGGPGLAEINTQYF
TRBV9 | CASSPDREANTEAFF
TRBV19 | CASSSGQGNYNEQFF
TRBV9 | CASSGLAGHAGANEKLFF
TRBV25-1 | CASSEGIGGQGNQPQHF
TRBV29-1 | CSVESPAGGTQETQYF